This T cell receptor beta chain was sequenced for a study of vaccination and CD4 T cells after COVID-19. Study results and limitations: For convalescent patients, a median around 90% of reactive clones surfaced exclusively after vaccination.

Sequenced with the Oncomine TCR Beta short-read assay was DNA taken from cultured CD4+ T cells. Cultured CD4+ T cells were the source of extracted genomic DNA. TCRdb re-called the PCR reads with MiXCR, one entry per CDR3 protein. The table lists approximately 10,000 distinct CDR3 sequences, approximately 44% of them singletons. As for treatment: roughly ten-day PBMC culture with coronavirus spike peptide pools or control peptides (ViraFEST assay). Prior to the COVID-19 pandemic (2011-2018), the unexposed donor's CD4+ T cells were collected. Researchers reported culturing 2.1 million or so PBMCs per well with 10 IU/ml IL-2 and 8 to 10 ug/ml peptide pools. This CDR3 spans 15 amino acids. The V gene lost 2 bases and the J gene lost 6 bases, with 12 bases spanning the gap. The germline V gene encodes CDR1 SGHNT and CDR2 YYREEE (reference sequence). The sample holds a few counts of this clonotype. Its antigen is not known.

The chain links TRBV5-4 to TRBJ1-6; weak D call: TRBD1 (5 bases). The clonotype originates from a human donor in good health. The sequenced sample was CD4+ T cells from blood, cultured in vitro. The CDR3 region is CASSFPGRSNSPLHF. In nucleotides, the CDR3 is TGTGCCAGCAGCTTCCCGGGACGGTCTAATTCACCCCTCCACTTT.